This T cell receptor (beta chain) was obtained from a study of shared clonotypes between healthy human individuals. The study, taken as a whole, reports: Non-shared clonotypes displayed generation probabilities falling below those of clonotypes present in all four donors. Shared across several donors were approximately 5% of the naive CD4 clonotypes.

Concerning this clone itself: The target antigen is unknown.

V shed 3 bases and J shed 9 bases, with 9 bases lying between them. Germline V CDR1 and CDR2: SNHLY, FYNNEI. The CDR3 is 11 residues long. The assay was run at deep level. Repertoires were generated with immunoSEQ multiplex PCR, while TCRdb's copy carries only in-frame clones and drops some. The repertoire holds about 1.1 million clones, with approximately 77% as singletons. Everyone who donated was a Caucasian adult who lived in Nashville, Tennessee. The V call is TRBV2, the J call TRBJ2-7; the D gene is possibly TRBD1 (5 bases). This TCR came from a man younger than 30 in good health. Some clones in this sample may be carry-over from other donors' samples. Sequencing input: memory CD4+ T cells from PBMCs. Described subset: CD45RA-negative fraction. The CDR3 bases are TGTGCCAGCAGTGATTCCACAGGGCAGTACTTC. Its translation: CASSDSTGQYF.